This is a list of T cell receptor beta chains from one sample in a study of blood T cell repertoires in COVID-19. The protocol was immunoSEQ multiplex PCR, while the TCRdb copy is restricted to in-frame clones and leaves out a portion. The repertoire holds 35,000 to 50,000 clones, with roughly 90% as singletons. Sequenced sample: peripheral blood. These TCRs come from a man between 60 and 75 years old with active COVID-19. CDR3s include the opening cysteine and the closing phenylalanine or tryptophan. D genes are given only for firm matches. Size values are once, few and many counts, or a class for expanded clones, and some rows have none.

NA,TRBV24-1,NA,TRBJ1-2,CATLGRGFYGYTF,TGTGCCACCTTAGGGAGGGGTTTCTATGGCTACACCTTC
NA,TRBV7-8,few,TRBJ2-2,CASSYYRDTGELFF,TGTGCCAGCAGTTACTACAGGGACACCGGGGAGCTGTTTTTT
NA,TRBV4-2,once,TRBJ1-4,CASSQSGGVPNEKLFF,TGTGCCAGCAGCCAATCTGGGGGGGTCCCTAATGAAAAACTGTTTTTT
TRBD1,TRBV28,NA,TRBJ1-1,CASSPYPDRVDTEAFF,TGTGCCAGCAGTCCATACCCAGACAGGGTGGACACTGAAGCTTTCTTT
NA,TRBV5-5,NA,TRBJ2-7,CASSLLQDAYEQYF,TGTGCCAGCAGCTTGTTACAGGATGCCTACGAGCAGTACTTC
TRBD2,TRBV5-5,NA,TRBJ2-5,CASSFLAVETQYF,TGTGCCAGCAGCTTCCTAGCGGTAGAGACCCAGTACTTC
NA,TRBV19,NA,TRBJ2-1,CASSMGTVNEQFF,TGTGCCAGTAGTATGGGGACTGTCAATGAGCAGTTCTTC
NA,TRBV4-2,NA,TRBJ2-7,CASSPGTNLYEQYF,TGTGCCAGCAGCCCCGGGACAAACTTATACGAGCAGTACTTC
NA,TRBV7-2,NA,TRBJ1-4,CASSWEQGRKLFF,TGTGCCAGCAGCTGGGAACAGGGAAGAAAACTGTTTTTT
NA,TRBV2,NA,TRBJ2-7,CASSYRWQSYEQYF,TGTGCCAGCAGTTACCGATGGCAATCCTACGAGCAGTACTTC
NA,TRBV5-4,once,TRBJ1-1,CASSPSGQGVAGTEAFF,TGTGCCAGCAGCCCCTCTGGGCAGGGAGTAGCGGGCACTGAAGCTTTCTTT
TRBD1,TRBV10-3,NA,TRBJ1-1,CAIRTTGAEAFF,TGTGCCATCAGGACAACAGGGGCTGAAGCTTTCTTT
TRBD2,TRBV4-1,NA,TRBJ2-3,CASSQDRYNFNLAGVPDTQYF,TGCGCCAGCAGCCAAGATCGTTACAATTTTAATCTGGCGGGAGTCCCAGATACGCAGTATTTT
TRBD2,TRBV4-3,NA,TRBJ2-7,CASSQDLAGGYEQYF,TGCGCCAGCAGCCAAGATTTGGCGGGGGGGTACGAGCAGTACTTC
NA,TRBV12-3/TRBV12-4,NA,TRBJ2-3,CASNRGGTDTQYF,TGTGCCAGCAACCGTGGGGGGACAGATACGCAGTATTTT
NA,TRBV19,NA,TRBJ2-5,CASSTWDSEGETQYF,TGTGCCAGTAGTACCTGGGACTCCGAAGGAGAGACCCAGTACTTC
TRBD2,TRBV6-6,NA,TRBJ2-3,CASSRGLAGSPGGTDTQYF,TGTGCCAGCAGTCGGGGGCTAGCGGGGAGTCCGGGGGGCACAGATACGCAGTATTTT
NA,TRBV7-9,many,TRBJ1-2,CASSLDGAIDYGYTF,TGTGCCAGCAGCTTAGATGGGGCGATCGACTATGGCTACACCTTC
TRBD1,TRBV7-3,NA,TRBJ1-3,CASSLSGQVRGNTIYF,TGTGCCAGCAGCTTATCGGGACAGGTCCGTGGAAACACCATATATTTT
TRBD1,TRBV2,NA,TRBJ1-6,CASTGQGSSPLHF,TGTGCCAGCACCGGACAGGGAAGTTCACCCCTCCACTTT
NA,TRBV6-5,NA,TRBJ1-5,CASSPPGQPQHF,TGTGCCAGCAGTCCCCCGGGGCAGCCCCAGCATTTT
NA,TRBV15,NA,TRBJ2-7,CATSRDVGGLDEQYF,TGTGCCACCAGCAGAGATGTGGGGGGTTTGGACGAGCAGTACTTC
TRBD2,TRBV7-9,NA,TRBJ2-7,CASGASGNEQYF,TGTGCCAGCGGGGCTAGCGGGAACGAGCAGTACTTC
TRBD2,TRBV10-3,NA,TRBJ2-1,CATRTSGDHNEQFF,TGTGCCACCCGGACTAGCGGGGACCACAATGAGCAGTTCTTC
NA,TRBV19,NA,TRBJ2-1,CASSKGGRAGTLNNEQFF,TGTGCCAGTAGTAAGGGTGGACGGGCGGGCACCCTAAACAATGAGCAGTTCTTC